This T cell receptor beta chain comes out of a study of Ad26.COV2.S vaccination and SARS-CoV-2 variants. The study's findings and limits: Total responses of T cells may have been underestimated by the analyses of TCR breadth and depth. It was reported that spike-specific CD8+ and CD4+ T cell responses were substantially broad after vaccination. Recipients of vaccine and of placebo showed similar breadth of their non-spike TCR repertoires.

Note on this clone: Its specificity is not known.

Germline CDR1 GTSNPN, CDR2 SVGIG (reference sequence). This CDR3 comprises 14 residues. Trimming left V 2 bases short and J 2 bases short, with 9 bases between. Treatment meaning: about 20 received Ad26.COV2.S at low or high dose, single or two shots; five or six received placebo; per-sample allocation not given. Sampling happened 63 days after the first vaccine or placebo injection. Wuhan-strain spike was delivered by a replication-incompetent Ad26 vector. Data came from immunoSEQ multiplex PCR; TCRdb stores just in-frame clones and leaves some out. The sample consists of approximately 350,000 clones, about four fifths of them appearing once.

This sequence originates from a person between 18 and 60 years old who received the Ad26.COV2.S COVID-19 vaccine or a placebo. The chain joins TRBV30 to TRBJ2-2; D gene unclear. This specimen consisted of peripheral blood, obtained in a trial of Ad26.COV2.S vaccine versus placebo. The CDR3 loop is CAWSRKLNTGELFF. Here the CDR3 DNA reads TGTGCCTGGAGTAGGAAGTTAAACACCGGGGAGCTGTTTTTT.